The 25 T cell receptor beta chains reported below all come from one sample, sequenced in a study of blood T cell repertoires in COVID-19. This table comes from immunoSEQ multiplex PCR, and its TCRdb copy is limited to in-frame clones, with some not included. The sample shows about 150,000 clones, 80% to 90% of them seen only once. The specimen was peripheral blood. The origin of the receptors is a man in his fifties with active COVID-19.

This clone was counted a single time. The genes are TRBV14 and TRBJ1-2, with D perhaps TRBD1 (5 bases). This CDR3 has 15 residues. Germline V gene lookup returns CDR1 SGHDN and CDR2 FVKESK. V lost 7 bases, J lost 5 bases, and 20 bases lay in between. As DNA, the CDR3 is TGTGCCAGCACCCCGGAGGGGCGTCCTATATATGGCTACACCTTC. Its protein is CASTPEGRPIYGYTF.

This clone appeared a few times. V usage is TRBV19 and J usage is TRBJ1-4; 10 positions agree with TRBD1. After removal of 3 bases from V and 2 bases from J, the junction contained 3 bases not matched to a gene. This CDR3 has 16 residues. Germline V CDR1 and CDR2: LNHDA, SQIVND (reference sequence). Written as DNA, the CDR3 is TGTGCCAGTAGTATGGACAGGGGGAATACTAATGAAAAACTGTTTTTT. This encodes CASSMDRGNTNEKLFF. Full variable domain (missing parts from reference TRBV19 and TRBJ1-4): DGGITQSPKYLFRKEGQNVTLSCEQNLNHDAMYWYRQDPGQGLRLIYYSQIVNDFQKGDIAEGYSVSREKKESFPLTVTSAQKNPTAFYLCASSMDRGNTNEKLFFGSGTQLSVL.

CDR3 protein: CASSYPKPPVETQYF. CDR3 nucleotides: TGTGCCAGCAGCTACCCTAAGCCTCCGGTGGAGACCCAGTACTTC. The chain carries TRBV7-2 and TRBJ2-5; D unresolved. V was clipped by 4 bases and J by 5 bases, with 17 bases between them. The CDR3 loop spans 15 amino acids. Germline V gene lookup returns CDR1 SGHTA and CDR2 FQGNSA.

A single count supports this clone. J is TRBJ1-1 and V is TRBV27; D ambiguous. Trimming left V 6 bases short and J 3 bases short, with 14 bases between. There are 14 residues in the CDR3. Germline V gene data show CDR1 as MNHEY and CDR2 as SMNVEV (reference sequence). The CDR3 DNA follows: TGTGCCAGCAGGCGCTTGGCGGTGTACACTGAAGCTTTCTTT. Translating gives CASRRLAVYTEAFF.

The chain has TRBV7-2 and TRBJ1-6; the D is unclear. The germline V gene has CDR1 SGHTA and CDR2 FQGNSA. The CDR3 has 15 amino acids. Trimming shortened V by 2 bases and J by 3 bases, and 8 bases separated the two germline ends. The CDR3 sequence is CASSLRGIYNSPLHF. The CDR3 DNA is TGTGCCAGCAGCTTACGAGGAATCTATAATTCACCCCTCCACTTT.

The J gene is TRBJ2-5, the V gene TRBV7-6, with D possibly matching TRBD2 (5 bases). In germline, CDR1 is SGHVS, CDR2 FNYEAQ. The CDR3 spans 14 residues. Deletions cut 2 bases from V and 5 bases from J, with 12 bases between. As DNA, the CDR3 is TGTGCCAGCAGCTTAACGCTAGCTGAGGAGACCCAGTACTTC. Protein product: CASSLTLAEETQYF.

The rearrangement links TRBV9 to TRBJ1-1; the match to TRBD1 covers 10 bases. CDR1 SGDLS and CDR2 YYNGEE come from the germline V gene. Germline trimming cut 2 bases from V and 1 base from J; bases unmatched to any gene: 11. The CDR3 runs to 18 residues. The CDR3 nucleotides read TGTGCCAGCAGCGTTACTCTAGGGACAGGGGACCCGAACACTGAAGCTTTCTTT. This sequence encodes CASSVTLGTGDPNTEAFF.

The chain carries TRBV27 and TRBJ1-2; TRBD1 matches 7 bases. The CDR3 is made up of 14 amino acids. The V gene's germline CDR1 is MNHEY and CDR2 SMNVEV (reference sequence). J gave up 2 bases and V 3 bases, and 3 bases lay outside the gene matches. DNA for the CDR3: TGTGCCAGCAGTTTCCTACAGGGGAACTATGGCTACACCTTC. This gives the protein CASSFLQGNYGYTF.

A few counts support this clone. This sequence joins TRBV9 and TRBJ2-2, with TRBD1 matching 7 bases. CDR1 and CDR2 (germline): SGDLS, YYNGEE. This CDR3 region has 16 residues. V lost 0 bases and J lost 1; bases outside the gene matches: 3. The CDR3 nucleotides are TGTGCCAGCAGCGTAGAAGGGGGCTGGAACACCGGGGAGCTGTTTTTT. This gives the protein CASSVEGGWNTGELFF.

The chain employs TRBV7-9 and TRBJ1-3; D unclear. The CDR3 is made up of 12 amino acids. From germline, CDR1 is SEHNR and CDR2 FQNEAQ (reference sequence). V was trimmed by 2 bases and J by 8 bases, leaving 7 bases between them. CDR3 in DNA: TGTGCCAGCAGCTTACCCCGGGACACCATATATTTT. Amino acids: CASSLPRDTIYF.

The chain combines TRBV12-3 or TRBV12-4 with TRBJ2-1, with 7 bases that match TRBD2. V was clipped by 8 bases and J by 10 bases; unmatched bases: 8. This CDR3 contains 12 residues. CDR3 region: CASLFHGREQFF. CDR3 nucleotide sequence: TGTGCCAGCCTTTTCCACGGGAGGGAGCAGTTCTTC.

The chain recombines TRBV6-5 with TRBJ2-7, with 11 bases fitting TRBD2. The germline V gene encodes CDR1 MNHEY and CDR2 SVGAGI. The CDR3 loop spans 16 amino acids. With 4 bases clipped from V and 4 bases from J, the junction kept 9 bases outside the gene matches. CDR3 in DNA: TGTGCCAGCAGTTTATCCTTTAGCGGGGGGGCGTACGAGCAGTACTTC. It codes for CASSLSFSGGAYEQYF.

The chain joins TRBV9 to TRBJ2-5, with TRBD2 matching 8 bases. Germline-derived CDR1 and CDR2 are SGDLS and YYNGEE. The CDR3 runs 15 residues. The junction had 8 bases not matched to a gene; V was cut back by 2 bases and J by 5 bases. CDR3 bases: TGTGCCAGCAGCGTCGTGGGGCGGGGGGAGGAGACCCAGTACTTC. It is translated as CASSVVGRGEETQYF.

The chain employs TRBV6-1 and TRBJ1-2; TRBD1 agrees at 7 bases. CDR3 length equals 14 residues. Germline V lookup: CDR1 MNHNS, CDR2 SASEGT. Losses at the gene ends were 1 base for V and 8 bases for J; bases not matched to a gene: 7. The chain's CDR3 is CASSEGDRVRGYTF. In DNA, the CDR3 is TGTGCCAGCAGTGAAGGTGACAGGGTAAGAGGCTACACCTTC.

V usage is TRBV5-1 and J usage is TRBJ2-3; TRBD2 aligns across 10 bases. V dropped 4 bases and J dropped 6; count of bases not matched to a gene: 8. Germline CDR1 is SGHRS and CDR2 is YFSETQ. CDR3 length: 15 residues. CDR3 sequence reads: CASSRSGTSADTQYF. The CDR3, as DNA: TGCGCCAGCAGCAGATCCGGGACTAGCGCGGATACGCAGTATTTT.

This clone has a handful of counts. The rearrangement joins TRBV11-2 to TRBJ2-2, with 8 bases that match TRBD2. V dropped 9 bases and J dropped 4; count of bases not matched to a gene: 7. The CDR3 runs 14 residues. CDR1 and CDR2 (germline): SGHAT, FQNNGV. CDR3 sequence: CASQRGSGTGELFF. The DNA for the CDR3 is TGTGCCAGTCAGCGGGGGAGTGGCACCGGGGAGCTGTTTTTT.

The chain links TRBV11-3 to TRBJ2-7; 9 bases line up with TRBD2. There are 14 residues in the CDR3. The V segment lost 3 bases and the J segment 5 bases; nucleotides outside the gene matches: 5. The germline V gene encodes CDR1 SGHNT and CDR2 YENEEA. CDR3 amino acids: CASSFRGGADEQYF. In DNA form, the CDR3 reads TGTGCCAGCAGCTTCCGCGGGGGGGCCGACGAGCAGTACTTC.

The CDR3 here is CASSSPGGRSYEQYF. The CDR3 region has the DNA TGTGCCAGCAGCTCCCCAGGGGGTAGGTCCTACGAGCAGTACTTC. This sequence joins TRBV7-2 and TRBJ2-7; 7 bases agree with TRBD1. CDR1 is SGHTA and CDR2 is FQGNSA in the germline V gene. With V trimmed by 4 bases and J by 1 base, 7 bases remained unmatched. This CDR3 region has 15 residues.

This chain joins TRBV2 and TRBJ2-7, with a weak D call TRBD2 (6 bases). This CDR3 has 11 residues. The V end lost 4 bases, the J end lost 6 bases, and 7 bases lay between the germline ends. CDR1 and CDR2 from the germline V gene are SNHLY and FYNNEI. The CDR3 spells CASSVEGEQYF. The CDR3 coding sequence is TGTGCCAGCAGTGTGGAGGGCGAGCAGTACTTC.

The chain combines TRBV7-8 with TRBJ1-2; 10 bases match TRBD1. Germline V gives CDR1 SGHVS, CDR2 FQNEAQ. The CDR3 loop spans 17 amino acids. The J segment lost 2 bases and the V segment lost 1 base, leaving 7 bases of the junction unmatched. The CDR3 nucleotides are TGTGCCAGCAGCTTAGAGAGGACAGGGGGGGGCAACTATGGCTACACCTTC. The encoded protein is CASSLERTGGGNYGYTF.

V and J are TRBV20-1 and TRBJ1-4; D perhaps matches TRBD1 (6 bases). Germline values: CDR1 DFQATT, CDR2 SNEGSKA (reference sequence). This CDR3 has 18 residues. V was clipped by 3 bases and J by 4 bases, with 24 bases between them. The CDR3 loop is CSASPRGLQGGYNEKLFF. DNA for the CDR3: TGCAGTGCTAGTCCCCGCGGATTACAGGGCGGATATAATGAAAAACTGTTTTTT.

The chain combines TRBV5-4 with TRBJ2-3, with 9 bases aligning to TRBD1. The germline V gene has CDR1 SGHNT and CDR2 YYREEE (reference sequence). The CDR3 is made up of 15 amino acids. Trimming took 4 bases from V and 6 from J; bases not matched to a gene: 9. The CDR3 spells CASSPGTGKEDTQYF. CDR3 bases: TGTGCCAGCAGCCCAGGGACAGGGAAGGAGGATACGCAGTATTTT. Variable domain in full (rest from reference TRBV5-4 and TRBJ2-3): ETGVTQSPTHLIKTRGQQVTLRCSSQSGHNTVSWYQQALGQGPQFIFQYYREEENGRGNFPPRFSGLQFPNYSSELNVNALELDDSALYLCASSPGTGKEDTQYFGPGTRLTVL.

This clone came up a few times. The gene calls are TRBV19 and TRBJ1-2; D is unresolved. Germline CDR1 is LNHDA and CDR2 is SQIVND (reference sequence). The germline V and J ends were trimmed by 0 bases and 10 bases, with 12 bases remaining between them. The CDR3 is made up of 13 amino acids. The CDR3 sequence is CASSIDKAGYYTF. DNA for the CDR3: TGTGCCAGTAGTATAGATAAGGCGGGTTACTACACCTTC.

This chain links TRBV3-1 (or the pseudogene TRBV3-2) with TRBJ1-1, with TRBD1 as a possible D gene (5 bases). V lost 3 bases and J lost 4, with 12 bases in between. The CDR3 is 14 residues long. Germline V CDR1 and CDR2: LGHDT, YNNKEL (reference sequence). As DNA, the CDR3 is TGTGCCAGCAGCCACTCACGGGACTTCACTGAAGCTTTCTTT. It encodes CASSHSRDFTEAFF.

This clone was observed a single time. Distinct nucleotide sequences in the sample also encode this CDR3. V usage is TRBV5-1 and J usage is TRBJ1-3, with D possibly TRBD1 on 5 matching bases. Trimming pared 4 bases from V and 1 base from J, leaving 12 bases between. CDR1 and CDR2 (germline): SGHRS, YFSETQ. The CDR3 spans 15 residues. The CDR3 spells CASSLAGDSGNTIYF. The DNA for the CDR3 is TGCGCCAGCAGCCTAGCGGGGGATTCTGGAAACACCATATATTTT.